Listed below are T cell receptor beta chains from one sample, sequenced in a study of blood T cells in healthy people across ages. TCRdb re-called the 5' RACE reads through MiXCR, storing one row per CDR3 protein. Among around 1,100,000 distinct CDR3 sequences listed, around two fifths were seen once. Sequencing was carried out using blood. The receptors were sampled from a man aged 18 to 29 in good health. Each CDR3 is given with its conserved first and last residue. D genes are given only for firm matches. Clone size, where shown, is once, few, many, or a class for clones that have expanded.

>-|few|TRBV4-1|TRBJ1-5
TGCGCCAGCAGCCAAGTACGGGCTAGCAATCAGCCCCAGCATTTT
CASSQVRASNQPQHF
>TRBD1|-|TRBV12-3/TRBV12-4|TRBJ1-4
TGTGCCACCACCCTCGGGACAGAGAGGAAAAAACTGTTTTTT
CATTLGTERKKLFF
>TRBD2|few|TRBV6-2/TRBV6-3|TRBJ2-4
TGTGCCAGCAGTTGGACTAGCGCTAAAAACATTCAGTACTTC
CASSWTSAKNIQYF
>-|-|TRBV10-3|TRBJ1-1
TGTGCCATCAGTGTCTACAGGCTGGACACTGAAGCTTTCTTT
CAISVYRLDTEAFF
>-|-|TRBV12-3/TRBV12-4|TRBJ1-5
TGTGCCAGCAGTTTAGGTCGTCAGCCGAATCAGCCCCAGCATTTT
CASSLGRQPNQPQHF
>-|few|TRBV7-9|TRBJ2-5
TGTGCCAGCAGCTTGCGGGGACAGCTTTACCAAGAGACCCAGTACTTC
CASSLRGQLYQETQYF
>TRBD1|few|TRBV27|TRBJ2-1
TGTGCCAGCAGTCTAGGGACAGGGTTAGGCAATGAGCAGTTCTTC
CASSLGTGLGNEQFF
>-|few|TRBV15|TRBJ2-1
TGTGCCACCAGCAGAGGACGGGGGAGCTCCTACAATGAGCAGTTCTTC
CATSRGRGSSYNEQFF
>-|-|TRBV6-1|TRBJ1-1
TGTGCCAGCAGTGAAGCGCCGGGGTCTACTGAAGCTTTCTTT
CASSEAPGSTEAFF
>TRBD1|-|TRBV11-2|TRBJ1-3
TGTGCCAGCAGCGAGAACAGGGGGCGAGGAAACACCATATATTTT
CASSENRGRGNTIYF
>-|few|TRBV28|TRBJ1-5
TGTGCCAGCAGCCGACCCTTGGGGCCCCAGCATTTT
CASSRPLGPQHF
>-|-|TRBV9|TRBJ2-1
TGTGCCAGCAGCGTAGCTGGCTTCACCAATGAGCAGTTCTTC
CASSVAGFTNEQFF
>TRBD1|once|TRBV6-5|TRBJ2-1
TGTGCCAGCAGTTCCACAGGGGCGAGCTCCTACAATGAGCAGTTCTTC
CASSSTGASSYNEQFF
>TRBD1|-|TRBV30|TRBJ2-1
TGTGCCTGGAGTCTGACAGGGGTGACCTACAATGAGCAGTTCTTC
CAWSLTGVTYNEQFF
>-|few|TRBV4-3|TRBJ1-2
TGCGCCAGCAGCCAAGCAATCATGCGAGGTGGCTACACCTTC
CASSQAIMRGGYTF
>TRBD1|-|TRBV12-3/TRBV12-4|TRBJ1-2
TGTGCCAGCAGGACAGGGCTTAACTATGGCTACACCTTC
CASRTGLNYGYTF
>-|few|TRBV12-3/TRBV12-4|TRBJ1-5
TGTGCCAGCAGCTTAGTCCCGGAGGGCAGTCAGCCCCAGCATTTT
CASSLVPEGSQPQHF
>-|-|TRBV12-3/TRBV12-4|TRBJ2-3
TGTGCCAGCAGCCTGACAGGAAATACGCAGTATTTT
CASSLTGNTQYF
>TRBD2|-|TRBV12-3/TRBV12-4|TRBJ2-7
TGTGCCAGCAGAATTCCGGGACTAGCGGACAATGAGCAGTACTTC
CASRIPGLADNEQYF
>-|-|TRBV2|TRBJ1-1
TGTGCCAGCAGTGAACGGGCAGGTGGGAACACTGAAGCTTTCTTT
CASSERAGGNTEAFF
>TRBD2|few|TRBV28|TRBJ2-1
TGTGCCAGCAGCCCTTCGTTTACTAGCGGGGGGATTTACAATGAGCAGTTCTTC
CASSPSFTSGGIYNEQFF
>TRBD2|-|TRBV29-1|TRBJ2-3
TGCAGCACCGGGACTAGCGGGGAATTTGCAGATACGCAGTATTTT
CSTGTSGEFADTQYF
>-|few|TRBV15|TRBJ2-3
TGTGCCACCAGCAGAGAAATCATGACGGACCCTAGCACAGATACGCAGTATTTT
CATSREIMTDPSTDTQYF
>TRBD1|few|TRBV20-1|TRBJ1-2
TGCAGTGCTAGAGGAAACAGGGGGCCTGCTAACTATGGCTACACCTTC
CSARGNRGPANYGYTF
>TRBD1|-|TRBV4-3|TRBJ2-2
TGCGCCAGCAGCCAAGATGTTAGGGGGCTGAACACCGGGGAGCTGTTTTTT
CASSQDVRGLNTGELFF
>TRBD1|-|TRBV20-1|TRBJ1-5
TGCAGTGCTAGGGAATTTTCAGGGGGGTTTCAGCCCCAGCATTTT
CSAREFSGGFQPQHF
>-|-|TRBV20-1|TRBJ1-1
TGCAGTGCTAGAGATTTTACGAACACTGAAGCTTTCTTT
CSARDFTNTEAFF
>-|few|TRBV4-3|TRBJ2-1
TGCGCCAGCAGCCAAGTCCGGTCCGCCTACAATGAGCAGTTCTTC
CASSQVRSAYNEQFF
>-|few|TRBV5-1|TRBJ2-1
TGCGCCAGCAGCTTGGAACAGTCTAGGTACGACAATGAGCAGTTCTTC
CASSLEQSRYDNEQFF
>TRBD2|few|TRBV9|TRBJ2-3
TGTGCCAGCAGCCGTTTGACTAGCGGGGGCCAGGGGGAAACTAGCACAGATACGCAGTATTTT
CASSRLTSGGQGETSTDTQYF
>-|few|TRBV20-1|TRBJ2-3
TGCAGTGCTAGTAAGGACGGGTCTAGCACAGATACGCAGTATTTT
CSASKDGSSTDTQYF
>-|few|TRBV4-3|TRBJ2-7
TGCGCCAGCAGCCTTCGCCCCCAAGACTACGAGCAGTACTTC
CASSLRPQDYEQYF
>-|-|TRBV4-3|TRBJ1-2
TGCGCCAGCAGCCACACGGACGGGAACTATGGCTACACCTTC
CASSHTDGNYGYTF
>-|many|TRBV12-3/TRBV12-4|TRBJ2-3
TGTGCCAGCAGTTCCGCAGATACGCAGTATTTT
CASSSADTQYF
>-|-|TRBV30|TRBJ2-7
TGTGCCTGGAGCCTAGAGCGGAACTACAATGAGCAGTACTTC
CAWSLERNYNEQYF
>-|few|TRBV3-1|TRBJ1-1
TGTGCCAGCAGCCAAGGAAGCAAGAACACTGAAGCTTTCTTT
CASSQGSKNTEAFF
>-|few|TRBV27|TRBJ1-2
TGTGCCAGCAGTTTAAATACAAACTATGGCTACACCTTC
CASSLNTNYGYTF
>-|-|TRBV5-1|TRBJ1-1
TGCGCCAGCAGCTTGGGGGGGCCTCTCACTGAAGCTTTCTTT
CASSLGGPLTEAFF
>-|-|TRBV7-2|TRBJ1-1
TGTGCCAGCAGCCCTAGTAGTCGTTCAGTGTCCACTAAAGCTTTCTTT
CASSPSSRSVSTKAFF
>-|few|TRBV5-5|TRBJ1-5
TGTGCCAGCAGCTTGAGGGTTGAAGGCAATCAGCCCCAGCATTTT
CASSLRVEGNQPQHF
>-|-|TRBV12-3/TRBV12-4|TRBJ1-2
TGTGCCAGCACCTCTGAGTTTGGGGTCGATGGCTACACCTTC
CASTSEFGVDGYTF